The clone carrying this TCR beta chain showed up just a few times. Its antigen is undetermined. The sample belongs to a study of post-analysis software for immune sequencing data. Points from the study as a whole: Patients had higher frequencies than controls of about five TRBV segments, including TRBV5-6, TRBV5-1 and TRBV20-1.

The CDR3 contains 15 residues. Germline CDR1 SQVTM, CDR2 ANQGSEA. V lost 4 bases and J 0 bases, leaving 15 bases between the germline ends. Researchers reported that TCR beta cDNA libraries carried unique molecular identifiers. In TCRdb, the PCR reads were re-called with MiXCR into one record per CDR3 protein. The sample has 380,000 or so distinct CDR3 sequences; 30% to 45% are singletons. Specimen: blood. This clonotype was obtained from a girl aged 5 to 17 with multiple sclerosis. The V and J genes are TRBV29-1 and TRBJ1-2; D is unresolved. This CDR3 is CSVAAAGAPNYGYTF. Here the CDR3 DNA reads TGCAGCGTTGCAGCGGCAGGCGCCCCTAACTATGGCTACACCTTC.